This paragraph covers one T cell receptor beta chain sequence. The data are from a study of identifying expanded T cells in peripheral blood. Assay: immunoSEQ multiplex PCR; the TCRdb copy retains only in-frame clones and omits some. The sample has approximately 90,000 clones, approximately 84% seen once; the top ten hold approximately 5.6%. Trimming stripped 8 bases from V and 5 bases from J, with 23 bases between. This CDR3 comprises 16 residues. The germline V gene has CDR1 ENHRY and CDR2 SYGVKD. The chain joins TRBV10-3 to TRBJ2-3; D is tentatively TRBD1 or TRBD2 (5 bases each). The specimen sequenced was blood. The clonotype was recovered from a person aged 18-69 years in good health. CDR3: CAIQPGTAGLRDTQYF. Written as DNA, the CDR3 is TGTGCCATCCAGCCCGGGACGGCAGGTTTAAGAGATACGCAGTATTTT.